A single TCR beta chain is shown here with its context. The source of the sample is a study of blood T cell repertoires in COVID-19. As for the study in general: COVID-19 samples collected from the United States, Italy and Spain covered acute and convalescent phases. Sources were T cells, B-cell-depleted T cells, or PBMCs; the material itself was cDNA or gDNA.

The CDR3 covers 11 residues. Trimming left V 5 bases short and J 7 bases short, with 11 bases between. The germline gives CDR1 SQVTM, CDR2 ANQGSEA. Methods used by the authors: By means of reference gene primer amplification, nucleated cell counts were estimated. Assay: immunoSEQ multiplex PCR; the TCRdb copy retains only in-frame clones and omits some. V and J calls and clone size come straight from that table; D and trimming were deduced from the DNA. This sample yields under 70,000 clones, of which about nine tenths are seen a single time; about an eighth belongs to the top ten. V and J are TRBV29-1 and TRBJ1-1; D possibly corresponds to TRBD1 (6 bases). The sample was peripheral blood. The source is a human donor with active COVID-19. The donor label of this sample is uncertain. CDR3 amino acids: CSVKGEGEAFF. CDR3 nucleotide sequence: TGCAGCGTTAAGGGGGAGGGTGAAGCTTTCTTT. The full variable domain, in which reference TRBV29-1 and TRBJ1-1 provide the parts outside the CDR3, is SAVISQKPSRDICQRGTSLTIQCQVDSQVTMMFWYRQQPGQSLTLIATANQGSEATYESGFVIDKFPISRPNLTFSTLTVSNMSPEDSSIYLCSVKGEGEAFFGQGTRLTVV.